What follows describes a single TCR beta chain. Its specificity is unknown. This CDR3 has 12 amino acids. Germline V gives CDR1 SGHRS, CDR2 YFSETQ. V gave up 3 bases and J gave up 12 bases; unmatched junction bases: 3. This sample is drawn from a study of CD8 T cells in ankylosing spondylitis. Libraries of TCR beta came from quantitative 5'-RACE with molecular barcodes. TCRdb analysed the 5' RACE reads with MiXCR anew, one entry per CDR3 protein. This table holds 750,000 to 850,000 distinct CDR3 sequences, roughly 12% found once. The study, taken as a whole, reports: It was reported that disease-linked clones were significantly enriched in matched ankylosing spondylitis synovial fluid. In ankylosing spondylitis blood, a motif of seven or eight highly homologous TCR beta variants appeared characteristic. A subset of motif variants has previously been described in the synovial fluid and blood of reactive arthritis. Within peripheral blood, clones linked to disease were CD8+ and relatively rare.

Sequenced: blood, either unsorted or a sorted T cell fraction (not recorded which). V gene TRBV5-1 combines with J gene TRBJ2-1; TRBD1 agrees at 10 bases. The clonotype was recovered from a male donor with ankylosing spondylitis. The CDR3 nucleotides are TGCGCCAGCAGCTGGGACAGGGGTGCGCAGTTCTTC. Its protein is CASSWDRGAQFF.